A single sample gave rise to the 2 T cell receptor beta chains below, sequenced in a study of T and B cells in COVID-19 patients. BIOMED2 TRB-A/B primer pools were used in multiplex TRB PCR. TCRdb fed the multiplex PCR reads into MiXCR, producing one record per CDR3 protein. This table holds more than 13,000 distinct CDR3 sequences, about 30% found once. TRB was amplified from about 250-500 ng of blood genomic DNA. Material: blood. All receptors come from a human donor who had recovered from COVID-19.

By its share, this clonotype is medium-sized (0.01 to 0.1%). The J gene is TRBJ2-7, the V gene TRBV19; 7 bases map to TRBD2. CDR3 length equals 16 residues. CDR1 is LNHDA and CDR2 is SQIVND in the germline V gene (reference sequence). Trimming at V came to 6 bases and at J to 0 bases, leaving 11 bases not matched to a gene. This CDR3 is CASSDVGGRLSYEQYF. Written as DNA, the CDR3 is TGTGCCAGTAGCGACGTCGGCGGGAGACTCTCCTACGAGCAGTACTTC.

This clonotype is categorized as medium-sized. The chain combines TRBV19 with TRBJ2-2, with D possibly being TRBD1 (5 bases). The germline V gene has CDR1 LNHDA and CDR2 SQIVND (reference sequence). V lost 6 bases and J lost 5, with 16 bases in between. This CDR3 spans 15 amino acids. The CDR3 region is CASRPDRLTTGELFF. CDR3 bases: TGTGCCAGTAGACCAGACAGACTGACAACCGGGGAGCTGTTTTTT. Full variable domain (outside the CDR3, taken from reference TRBV19 and TRBJ2-2): DGGITQSPKYLFRKEGQNVTLSCEQNLNHDAMYWYRQDPGQGLRLIYYSQIVNDFQKGDIAEGYSVSREKKESFPLTVTSAQKNPTAFYLCASRPDRLTTGELFFGEGSRLTVL.